The sample holds many counts of the clone carrying this T cell receptor beta chain. Its antigen is currently unknown. The junction shows a germline mismatch at one end, possibly a read error. This sample was included in a study of CD8 T cells in ankylosing spondylitis. Study outcomes and limitations: About 8 highly homologous variants made up a TCR beta motif that seemed to typify ankylosing spondylitis blood. Previous work reported some of these motif variants in the synovial fluid and blood of reactive arthritis. Clones linked to disease were reported to show significant enrichment in matched ankylosing spondylitis synovial fluid. Disease-associated clones were CD8+ and fairly uncommon in peripheral blood.

This CDR3 region has 14 residues. Germline CDR1 reads SSHAT; CDR2 reads FNYEAQ (reference sequence). As the method for making TCR beta libraries, quantitative 5'-RACE with molecular barcodes was used. One entry per CDR3 protein, called by TCRdb with MiXCR from the 5' RACE reads. Among about 500,000 distinct CDR3 sequences listed, roughly 5.2% were seen once. This receptor was taken from a male donor with ankylosing spondylitis. The specimen was blood, either unsorted or a sorted T cell fraction (not recorded which). The rearrangement uses TRBV7-7 and TRBJ2-3; D remains ambiguous. This CDR3 is CASSPTESTDTQYF. CDR3 DNA: TGTGCTAGCAGTCCTACAGAGTCCACAGATACGCAGTATTTT.